The 18 T cell receptor beta chains presented below share a single source sample, sequenced in a study of blood T cell repertoires in COVID-19. The method was immunoSEQ multiplex PCR; TCRdb's version includes in-frame clones alone and lacks a portion of them. The data contain roughly 210,000 clones, around 89% of them singletons. Sample: peripheral blood. Receptors originate from a man aged 70 or older with acute or convalescent COVID-19.

In regard to this clone: Other nucleotide sequences in the sample specify the same CDR3. The chain uses TRBV2 and TRBJ1-5, with D possibly being TRBD1 (6 bases). The CDR3 has 14 residues. CDR1 and CDR2 from the germline V gene are SNHLY and FYNNEI. V shed 3 bases and J shed 6 bases, with 12 bases lying between them. The CDR3 sequence is CASSDRGVGQPQHF. The CDR3, as DNA: TGTGCCAGCAGTGACAGGGGAGTGGGTCAGCCCCAGCATTTT.

This chain joins TRBV6-5 and TRBJ1-4, with TRBD1 as a possible D gene (5 bases). Trimming took 2 bases from V and 4 from J, leaving 8 bases between them. Germline V gene lookup returns CDR1 MNHEY and CDR2 SVGAGI. CDR3 size: 14 residues. The DNA of the CDR3 is TGTGCCAGCAGTTACGACAGTATTAATGAAAAACTGTTTTTT. This translates into CASSYDSINEKLFF.

The table lists this clone with a few counts. The rearrangement joins TRBV12-5 to TRBJ2-2; the match to TRBD2 covers 7 bases. CDR3 length equals 15 residues. In germline, CDR1 is LGHNT, CDR2 FRNRAP. The V and J ends lost 1 base and 4 bases, in that order; junction bases with no gene match: 3. The CDR3 spells CASGLGSGTTGELFF. The CDR3 DNA reads as TGTGCTAGTGGTTTGGGCAGCGGGACCACCGGGGAGCTGTTTTTT. Filled out from reference TRBV12-5 and TRBJ2-2, the complete variable domain reads DARVTQTPRHKVTEMGQEVTMRCQPILGHNTVFWYRQTMMQGLELLAYFRNRAPLDDSGMPKDRFSAEMPDATLATLKIQPSEPRDSAVYFCASGLGSGTTGELFFGEGSRLTVL.

CDR3 region: CASSPGLAKIYEQYF. CDR3 DNA: TGTGCCAGCAGCCCGGGACTAGCTAAAATCTACGAGCAGTACTTC. The V gene is TRBV9, the J gene TRBJ2-7; TRBD2 agrees at 9 bases. In germline, CDR1 is SGDLS, CDR2 YYNGEE. This CDR3 is built from 15 residues. V was clipped by 4 bases and J by 3 bases; unmatched bases: 8. Full variable domain (remainder filled in from reference TRBV9 and TRBJ2-7): DSGVTQTPKHLITATGQRVTLRCSPRSGDLSVYWYQQSLDQGLQFLIQYYNGEERAKGNILERFSAQQFPDLHSELNLSSLELGDSALYFCASSPGLAKIYEQYFGPGTRLTVT.

This chain connects TRBV7-3 to TRBJ2-1; 7 bases match TRBD1. The CDR3 is made up of 17 amino acids. J lost 4 bases, V lost 1 base, and 10 bases had no gene match. CDR1 is SGHTA and CDR2 is FQGTGA in the germline V gene. The CDR3 DNA reads TGTGCCAGCAGCTTAAGGGCTCGGACAGGTCCATACAATGAGCAGTTCTTC. Residues: CASSLRARTGPYNEQFF.

The chain employs TRBV24-1 and TRBJ2-5; maybe TRBD1 (6 bases). The V end lost 0 bases, the J end lost 2 bases, and 6 bases lay between the germline ends. The CDR3 runs to 14 residues. In germline, CDR1 is KGHDR, CDR2 SFDVKD. CDR3 nucleotide sequence: TGTGCCACCAGTGATTTGGGACAGCAAGAGACCCAGTACTTC. It codes for CATSDLGQQETQYF.

The V call is TRBV27, the J call TRBJ2-7; 9 bases align to TRBD1. J was trimmed by 1 base and V by 3 bases; bases with no gene match: 4. Germline-derived CDR1 and CDR2 are MNHEY and SMNVEV (reference sequence). The CDR3 contains 15 residues. The CDR3 nucleotides read TGTGCCAGCAGTTTCGGACAGGGGAGGTCCTACGAGCAGTACTTC. Amino acids: CASSFGQGRSYEQYF.

The chain is built from TRBV11-2 and TRBJ2-7; 11 positions agree with TRBD1. Trimming took 1 base from V and 3 from J; bases not matched to a gene: 2. Per the germline V gene, CDR1 is SGHAT and CDR2 is FQNNGV. The CDR3 consists of 15 residues. CDR3 nucleotides: TGTGCCAGCAGCTTAGCTGGGACAGGGGGCTACGAGCAGTACTTC. Translated: CASSLAGTGGYEQYF.

The genes are TRBV29-1 and TRBJ2-7, with 13 bases matching TRBD2. There are 15 residues in the CDR3. V gave up 7 bases and J gave up 5 bases; unmatched junction bases: 11. Germline CDR1 is SQVTM and CDR2 is ANQGSEA. The CDR3, as DNA: TGCAGCGGTTTGGGGACTAGCGGGAAAAGGGACGAGCAGTACTTC. This gives the protein CSGLGTSGKRDEQYF.

The chain uses TRBV29-1 and TRBJ1-1; 7 bases match TRBD1. The J segment lost 2 bases and the V segment lost 4 bases, leaving 7 bases of the junction unmatched. The CDR3 has 14 amino acids. Germline-derived CDR1 and CDR2 are SQVTM and ANQGSEA. The DNA of the CDR3 is TGCAGCGTTGCCCGGACAGGCATAAACACTGAAGCTTTCTTT. Residues: CSVARTGINTEAFF. Full variable domain (missing parts from reference TRBV29-1 and TRBJ1-1): SAVISQKPSRDICQRGTSLTIQCQVDSQVTMMFWYRQQPGQSLTLIATANQGSEATYESGFVIDKFPISRPNLTFSTLTVSNMSPEDSSIYLCSVARTGINTEAFFGQGTRLTVV.

V and J are TRBV29-1 and TRBJ1-5; possibly TRBD1 for D (5 bases). This CDR3 comprises 14 residues. V lost 7 bases and J 2 bases, leaving 15 bases between the germline ends. Looked up from germline, CDR1 is SQVTM and CDR2 is ANQGSEA. This CDR3 is CSASGGGGNQPQHF. As DNA, the CDR3 is TGCAGCGCCAGTGGGGGAGGTGGCAATCAGCCCCAGCATTTT.

CDR3 nucleotide sequence: TGTGCCAGCAGCCCTGGGGGGGAGAATTCACCCCTCCACTTT. It yields the protein CASSPGGENSPLHF. The chain couples TRBV3-1 (or the pseudogene TRBV3-2) to TRBJ1-6; a possible D gene is TRBD1 (5 bases). The CDR3 loop spans 14 amino acids. CDR1 and CDR2 (germline): LGHDT, YNNKEL (reference sequence). Trimming stripped 4 bases from V and 7 bases from J, with 11 bases between.

This rearrangement joins TRBV9 to TRBJ2-2; maybe TRBD1 (5 bases). The V gene lost 4 bases and the J gene lost 2 bases, with 15 bases spanning the gap. Germline assignment: CDR1 SGDLS and CDR2 YYNGEE. CDR3 length: 16 residues. The CDR3 nucleotides read TGTGCCAGCAGCACGAGTGGGTGGACAAACACCGGGGAGCTGTTTTTT. Amino acid sequence: CASSTSGWTNTGELFF.

The chain uses TRBV10-3 and TRBJ2-6; D gene unclear. Germline V gene lookup returns CDR1 ENHRY and CDR2 SYGVKD. The CDR3 is made up of 13 amino acids. Trimming cost V 3 bases and J 2 bases, with 2 bases left between them. The CDR3 DNA is TGTGCCATCAGTGACGCTGGGGCCAACGTCCTGACTTTC. It translates to CAISDAGANVLTF.

The CDR3 DNA reads as TGTGCCAGTAGCAAAGGACAGGAGGGCACCGGGGAGCTGTTTTTT. It yields the protein CASSKGQEGTGELFF. The chain employs TRBV19 and TRBJ2-2, with a weak D call TRBD1 (7 bases). Trimming cost V 6 bases and J 4 bases, with 15 bases left between them. This CDR3 is built from 15 residues. Germline CDR1 reads LNHDA; CDR2 reads SQIVND (reference sequence).

This clone was seen only once. This sequence joins TRBV5-1 and TRBJ2-5, with D maybe TRBD1 (6 bases). Deletions cut 0 bases from V and 5 bases from J, with 14 bases between. Germline-derived CDR1 and CDR2 are SGHRS and YFSETQ. CDR3 size: 15 residues. In nucleotides, the CDR3 is TGCGCCAGCAGCTTGGAGGGACAACGCGGGGAGACCCAGTACTTC. Encoded protein: CASSLEGQRGETQYF.

The rearrangement uses TRBV28 and TRBJ1-2, with TRBD1 matching over 8 bases. J was trimmed by 5 bases and V by 5 bases; bases with no gene match: 7. CDR1 and CDR2 from the germline V gene are MDHEN and SYDVKM. CDR3 length: 14 amino acids. The CDR3 sequence: CASSRGQDTYGYTF. CDR3 DNA sequence: TGTGCCAGCAGTCGGGGACAGGATACTTATGGCTACACCTTC.

The chain has TRBV6-1 and TRBJ2-7, with D maybe TRBD1 (5 bases). V lost 1 base, J lost 1 base, and 17 bases lay in between. Germline V gene lookup returns CDR1 MNHNS and CDR2 SASEGT. The CDR3 runs 17 residues. DNA of the CDR3: TGTGCCAGCAGTGAAGTGTTTGGGGCCCGTACGTCCTACGAGCAGTACTTC. Encoded protein: CASSEVFGARTSYEQYF.